The sequence of this T cell receptor (beta chain) was determined in a study of naive CD8 T cells in extremely preterm neonates. Study observations and caveats: Compared with older groups, preterm CDR3s were shorter, with fewer N additions and less trimming. Shared CDR3 nucleotide sequences: preterm approximately 2.7%, term roughly 0.4%, children about 0.029%, adults more than 0.0075%. Compared with all age groups, preterm neonates showed less repertoire richness.

Clones were sequenced by immunoSEQ multiplex PCR, and TCRdb holds only the in-frame ones, with some missing. This sample has around 7,000 clones, with almost 98% found just once. The V end was cut by 2 bases, the J end by 0 bases, with 7 bases between. Germline CDR1 MNHEY, CDR2 SMNVEV (reference sequence). CDR3 length equals 15 residues. As concerns this clone: No antigen is known for it.

Healthy nonsmoking adults and healthy children aged about 15-60 months donated peripheral blood. This TCR was recovered from a human donor in good health. Sequences were obtained from naive CD8+ T cells from blood. The V gene is TRBV27, the J gene TRBJ2-2, with unresolved D. The CDR3 sequence is CASSLLTTNTGELFF. The CDR3 coding sequence is TGTGCCAGCAGTTTACTTACTACGAACACCGGGGAGCTGTTTTTT.